The TCR beta chain under discussion was sequenced for a study of T cells after posttransplantation cyclophosphamide (dated by TCRdb to the mid-2010s). Study-wide context: The study tracked T cell repertoire reconstitution by TRB sequencing after myeloablative bone marrow transplantation using posttransplantation cyclophosphamide as GVHD prophylaxis. Samples from 30 to 40 PTCy-treated patients and 16 related bone marrow donors of those patients were subjected to antigen receptor sequencing. Blood from every one of the roughly 30 PTCy patients who had 1-year posttransplant specimens underwent TRB sequencing. In 3 patients, TRB sequencing was also performed on up to about 3 more blood samples taken 2 to 5.2 years after transplant, and in several patients, pretransplant blood was also TRB-sequenced. Because TRA and TRB clonality were tightly correlated in 9 samples, subsequent TCR analyses were focused on TRB only. Public TRB sequences were searched against a database of over 3,600 sequences associated with responses to pathogens, tumor antigens, self-antigens and alloantigens.

At the junction V is shortened by 6 bases and J by 8 bases; bases outside the gene matches: 12. CDR1 MNHEY and CDR2 SMNVEV were looked up in the germline V gene (reference sequence). From the cysteine through the phenylalanine, the CDR3 covers 15 amino acids. CDR3 DNA is the only sequence kept; it has 45 bases, read in frame from the first base. The PTCy-treated patients were drawn from a prospective, multi-institutional clinical trial. Mononuclear cells from peripheral blood and bone marrow were separated by Ficoll-Hypaque density centrifugation and then cryopreserved. What the research found in general, with its limitations: The TRB repertoires of T cells infiltrating skin or GI tract showed only limited overlap with the TRB repertoires of T cells in blood. Donor-recipient similarity was low at 1-2 months but increased during the first year, and donor CD8+ memory clones often dominated later blood repertoires. Across a few dozen patients, TRB clonality was highly associated with recipient CMV seropositivity and CMV reactivation, and diversity in PTCy patients was similar to diversity in CNI/methotrexate controls.

Details on this clone: Its antigen has not been determined. Base qualities are not recorded, but no much larger clone differs from it by a single base.

TRB sequencing used genomic DNA with the immunoSEQ assay at survey resolution or the hsTCRB kit. Per the authors' processing: The immunoSEQ software handled the initial read processing, while the LymphoSeq R package was used for the repertoire analyses. Clonality was computed as 1 minus normalized Shannon entropy; Gini coefficient was also calculated for each TRB dataset. Phenotypes of unsorted samples were inferred by mapping TRB sequences from sorted subsets of the recipient or donor onto unsorted samples of the same recipient. In TCRdb, the immuneACCESS table is reduced to in-frame sequences with V and J assigned. These tables do not hold every clone; where another copy was compared, an unresolved V gene accounts for under half, and the others remain unexplained. Clone size and V and J calls were adopted from that table, with D and trimming inferred from the DNA. The sample table records approximately 52,000 clones; around 83% of these occur just once. The ten largest clones add up to roughly 2.8% of the sample.

The sample was PBMCs. The TCR originated in a man aged 25 to 40 with a blood cancer, CMV-positive, and with a related stem cell donor. The chain employs TRBV27 and TRBJ2-3; 9 bases in the middle match TRBD1. Here is the DNA: TGTGCCAGCAGCACCCCCGGGACAGGGCAAGTTACGCAGTATTTT. Its amino acids are CASSTPGTGQVTQYF.